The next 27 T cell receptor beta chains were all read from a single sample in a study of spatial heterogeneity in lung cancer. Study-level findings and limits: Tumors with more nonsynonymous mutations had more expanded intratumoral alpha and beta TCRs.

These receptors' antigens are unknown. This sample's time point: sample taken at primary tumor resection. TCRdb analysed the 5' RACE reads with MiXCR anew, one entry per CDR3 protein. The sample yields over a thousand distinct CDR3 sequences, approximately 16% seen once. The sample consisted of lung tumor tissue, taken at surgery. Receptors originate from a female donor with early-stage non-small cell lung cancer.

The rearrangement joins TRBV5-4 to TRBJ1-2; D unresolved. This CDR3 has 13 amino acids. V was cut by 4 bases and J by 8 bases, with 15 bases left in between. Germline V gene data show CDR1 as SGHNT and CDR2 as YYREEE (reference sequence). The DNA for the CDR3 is TGTGCCAGCAGCCCGGACGGTGGCTGGGGCTACACCTTC. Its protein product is CASSPDGGWGYTF.

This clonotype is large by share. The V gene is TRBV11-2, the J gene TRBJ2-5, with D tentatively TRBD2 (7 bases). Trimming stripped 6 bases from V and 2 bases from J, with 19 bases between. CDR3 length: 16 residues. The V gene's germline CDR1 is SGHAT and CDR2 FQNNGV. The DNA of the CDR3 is TGTGCCAGCAGTGGTATGGCGGGGGCGCGGCAAGAGACCCAGTACTTC. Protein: CASSGMAGARQETQYF.

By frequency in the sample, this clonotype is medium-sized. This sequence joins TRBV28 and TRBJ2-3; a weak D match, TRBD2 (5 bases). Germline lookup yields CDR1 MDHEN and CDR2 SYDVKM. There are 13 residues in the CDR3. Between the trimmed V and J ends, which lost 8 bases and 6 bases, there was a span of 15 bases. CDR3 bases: TGTGCCAGCTCCGGGGAGCCCAGGGATACGCAGTATTTT. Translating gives CASSGEPRDTQYF.

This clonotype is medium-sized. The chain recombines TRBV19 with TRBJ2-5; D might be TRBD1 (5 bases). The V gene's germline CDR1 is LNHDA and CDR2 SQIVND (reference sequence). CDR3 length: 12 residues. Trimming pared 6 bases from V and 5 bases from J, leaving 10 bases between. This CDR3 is CASRLSGETQYF. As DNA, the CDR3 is TGTGCCAGTAGACTCTCAGGGGAGACCCAGTACTTC.

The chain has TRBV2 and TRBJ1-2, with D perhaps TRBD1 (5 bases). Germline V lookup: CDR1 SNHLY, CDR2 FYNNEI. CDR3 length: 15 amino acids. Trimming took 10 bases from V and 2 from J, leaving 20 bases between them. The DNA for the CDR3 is TGTGCCACCACCTTGAGCGCCGAGGGGAACTATGGCTACACCTTC. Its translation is CATTLSAEGNYGYTF.

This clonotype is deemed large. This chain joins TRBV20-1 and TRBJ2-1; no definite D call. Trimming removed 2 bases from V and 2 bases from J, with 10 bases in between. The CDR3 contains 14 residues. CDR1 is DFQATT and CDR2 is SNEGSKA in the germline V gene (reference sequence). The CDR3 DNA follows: TGCAGTGCTAGAAGGAGCCCCACCTACAATGAGCAGTTCTTC. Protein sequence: CSARRSPTYNEQFF.

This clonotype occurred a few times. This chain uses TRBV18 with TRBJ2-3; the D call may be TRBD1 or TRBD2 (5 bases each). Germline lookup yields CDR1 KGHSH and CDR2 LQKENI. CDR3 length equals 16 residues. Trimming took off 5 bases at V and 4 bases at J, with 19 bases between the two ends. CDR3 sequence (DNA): TGTGCCAGCTCATCAGGATCCGGGACGGTAGCAGATACGCAGTATTTT. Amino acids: CASSSGSGTVADTQYF.

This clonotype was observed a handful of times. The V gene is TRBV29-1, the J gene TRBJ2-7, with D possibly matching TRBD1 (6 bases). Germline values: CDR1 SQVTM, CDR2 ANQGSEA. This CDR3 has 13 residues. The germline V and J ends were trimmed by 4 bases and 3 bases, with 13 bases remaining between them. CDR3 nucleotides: TGCAGCGTTGCACAGGGCCTAAACTACGAGCAGTACTTC. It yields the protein CSVAQGLNYEQYF.

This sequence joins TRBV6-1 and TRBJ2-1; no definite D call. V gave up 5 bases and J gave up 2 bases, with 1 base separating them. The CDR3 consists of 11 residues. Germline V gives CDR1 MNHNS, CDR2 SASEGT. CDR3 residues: CASSPYNEQFF. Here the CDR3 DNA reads TGTGCCAGCAGTCCCTACAATGAGCAGTTCTTC.

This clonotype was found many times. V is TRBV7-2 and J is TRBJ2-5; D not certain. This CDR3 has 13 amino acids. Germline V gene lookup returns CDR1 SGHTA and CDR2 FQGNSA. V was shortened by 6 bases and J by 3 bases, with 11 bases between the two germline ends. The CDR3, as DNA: TGTGCCAGCAGTGGCCGAGCTGAAGAGACCCAGTACTTC. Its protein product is CASSGRAEETQYF. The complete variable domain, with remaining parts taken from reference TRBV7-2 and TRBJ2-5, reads GAGVSQSPSNKVTEKGKDVELRCDPISGHTALYWYRQSLGQGLEFLIYFQGNSAPDKSGLPSDRFSAERTGGSVSTLTIQRTQQEDSAVYLCASSGRAEETQYFGPGTRLLVL.

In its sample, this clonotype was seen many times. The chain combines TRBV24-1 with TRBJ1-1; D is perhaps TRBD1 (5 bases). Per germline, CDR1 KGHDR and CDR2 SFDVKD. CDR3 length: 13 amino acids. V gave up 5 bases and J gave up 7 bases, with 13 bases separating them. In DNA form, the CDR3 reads TGTGCCACCAGTGGTGTCCAGGGCGGTGAAGCTTTCTTT. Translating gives CATSGVQGGEAFF.

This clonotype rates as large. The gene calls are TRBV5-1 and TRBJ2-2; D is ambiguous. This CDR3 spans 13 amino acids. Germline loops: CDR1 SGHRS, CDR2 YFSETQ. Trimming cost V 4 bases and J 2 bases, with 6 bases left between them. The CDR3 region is CASSLDNTGELFF. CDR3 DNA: TGCGCCAGCAGCCTGGACAACACCGGGGAGCTGTTTTTT.

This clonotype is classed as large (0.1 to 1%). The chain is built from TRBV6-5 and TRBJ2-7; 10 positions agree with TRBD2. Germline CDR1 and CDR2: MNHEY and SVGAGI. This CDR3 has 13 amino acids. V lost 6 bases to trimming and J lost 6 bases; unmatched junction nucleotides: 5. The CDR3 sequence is CASRLAGEVEQYF. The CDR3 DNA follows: TGTGCCAGCAGGCTAGCGGGAGAGGTCGAGCAGTACTTC.

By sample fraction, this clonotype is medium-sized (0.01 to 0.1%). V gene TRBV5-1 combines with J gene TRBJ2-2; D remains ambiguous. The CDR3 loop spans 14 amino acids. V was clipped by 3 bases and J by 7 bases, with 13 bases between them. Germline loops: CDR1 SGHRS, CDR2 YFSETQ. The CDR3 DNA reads TGCGCCAGCAGCTCTTCCGACGGATACGGGGAGCTGTTTTTT. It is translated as CASSSSDGYGELFF.

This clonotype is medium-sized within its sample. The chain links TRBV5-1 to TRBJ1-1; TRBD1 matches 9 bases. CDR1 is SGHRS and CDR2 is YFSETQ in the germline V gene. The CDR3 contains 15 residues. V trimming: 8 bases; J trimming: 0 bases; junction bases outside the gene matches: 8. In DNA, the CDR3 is TGCGCCAGTGGGGGACAGGGCAGCTTGAACACTGAAGCTTTCTTT. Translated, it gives CASGGQGSLNTEAFF.

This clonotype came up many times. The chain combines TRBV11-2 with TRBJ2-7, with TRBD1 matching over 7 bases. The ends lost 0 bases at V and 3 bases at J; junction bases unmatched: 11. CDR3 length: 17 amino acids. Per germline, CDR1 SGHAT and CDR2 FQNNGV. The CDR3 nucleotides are TGTGCCAGCAGCTTAGATCGGGGACAGCCTCACTTCTACGAGCAGTACTTC. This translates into CASSLDRGQPHFYEQYF.

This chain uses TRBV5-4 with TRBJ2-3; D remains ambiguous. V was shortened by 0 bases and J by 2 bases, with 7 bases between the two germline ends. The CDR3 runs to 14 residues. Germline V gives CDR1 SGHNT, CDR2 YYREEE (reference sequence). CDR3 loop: CASSLGTTTDTQYF. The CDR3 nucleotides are TGTGCCAGCAGCTTGGGTACTACCACAGATACGCAGTATTTT.

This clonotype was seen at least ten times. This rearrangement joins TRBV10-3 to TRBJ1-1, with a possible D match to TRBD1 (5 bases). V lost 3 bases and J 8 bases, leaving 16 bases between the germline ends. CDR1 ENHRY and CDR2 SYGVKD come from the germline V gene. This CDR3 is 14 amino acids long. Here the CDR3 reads CAISDRDVRSEAFF. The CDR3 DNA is TGTGCCATCAGTGACAGGGACGTCCGGTCGGAAGCTTTCTTT.

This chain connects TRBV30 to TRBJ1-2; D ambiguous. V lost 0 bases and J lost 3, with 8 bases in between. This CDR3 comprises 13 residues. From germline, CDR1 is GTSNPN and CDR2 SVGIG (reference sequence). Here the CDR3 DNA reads TGTGCCTGGAGTGTAAGCATCTACTATGGCTACACCTTC. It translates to CAWSVSIYYGYTF.

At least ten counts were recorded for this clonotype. This chain's CDR3 is CASSQEGGGGANFIQYF. The CDR3 DNA reads TGCGCCAGCAGCCAAGAAGGGGGAGGGGGTGCCAACTTCATTCAGTACTTC. This chain uses TRBV4-3 with TRBJ2-4; a weak D match, TRBD2 (7 bases). Per the germline V gene, CDR1 is LGHNA and CDR2 is YSLEER. V was pared by 0 bases and J by 9 bases, with 21 bases between. The CDR3 sequence is 17 residues long.

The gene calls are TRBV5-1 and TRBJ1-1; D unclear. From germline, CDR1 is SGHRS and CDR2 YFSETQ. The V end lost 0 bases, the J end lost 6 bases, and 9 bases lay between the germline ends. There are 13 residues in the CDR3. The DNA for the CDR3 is TGCGCCAGCAGCTTGGAGGGCCGCCCTGAAGCTTTCTTT. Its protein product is CASSLEGRPEAFF.

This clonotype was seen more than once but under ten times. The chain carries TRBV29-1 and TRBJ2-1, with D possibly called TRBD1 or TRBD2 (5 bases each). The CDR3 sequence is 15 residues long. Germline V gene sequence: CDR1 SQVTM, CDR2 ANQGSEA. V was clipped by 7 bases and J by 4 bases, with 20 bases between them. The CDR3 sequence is CSAEGQYEKYNEQFF. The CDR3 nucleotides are TGCAGCGCCGAGGGGCAGTACGAAAAATACAATGAGCAGTTCTTC.

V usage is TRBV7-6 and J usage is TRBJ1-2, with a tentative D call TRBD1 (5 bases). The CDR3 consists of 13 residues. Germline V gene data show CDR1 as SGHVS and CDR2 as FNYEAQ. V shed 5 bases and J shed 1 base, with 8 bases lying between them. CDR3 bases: TGTGCCAGCAGCCCCCAGGGTAACTATGGCTACACCTTC. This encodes CASSPQGNYGYTF.

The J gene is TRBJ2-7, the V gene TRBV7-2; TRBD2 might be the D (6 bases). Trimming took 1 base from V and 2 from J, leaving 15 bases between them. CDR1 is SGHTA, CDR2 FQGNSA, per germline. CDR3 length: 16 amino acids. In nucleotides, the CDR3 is TGTGCCAGCAGCTTAGGGACTATTCTAGATCCCTACGAGCAGTACTTC. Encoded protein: CASSLGTILDPYEQYF.

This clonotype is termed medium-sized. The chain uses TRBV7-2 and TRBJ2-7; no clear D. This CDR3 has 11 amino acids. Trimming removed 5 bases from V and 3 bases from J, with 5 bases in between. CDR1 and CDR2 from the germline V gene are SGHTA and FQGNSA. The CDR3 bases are TGTGCCAGCAGCGATTACTACGAGCAGTACTTC. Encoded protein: CASSDYYEQYF.

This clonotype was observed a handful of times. CDR3 sequence: CASRYLASGANVLTF. The CDR3 DNA reads TGTGCCAGCAGGTATTTGGCGTCTGGGGCCAACGTCCTGACTTTC. The chain uses TRBV27 and TRBJ2-6; D is unclear. Germline lookup yields CDR1 MNHEY and CDR2 SMNVEV (reference sequence). Trimming pared 6 bases from V and 1 base from J, leaving 10 bases between. The CDR3 is made up of 15 amino acids.

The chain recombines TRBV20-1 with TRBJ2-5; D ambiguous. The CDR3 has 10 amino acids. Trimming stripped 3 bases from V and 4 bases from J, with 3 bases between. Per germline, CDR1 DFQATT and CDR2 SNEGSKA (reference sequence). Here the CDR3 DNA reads TGCAGTGCTAGGGCAGAGACCCAGTACTTC. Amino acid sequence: CSARAETQYF.